Shown below are 17 T cell receptor beta chains from a single sample sequenced in a study of blood T cells in healthy people across ages. Primers used in a second PCR of about 6 to 11 cycles were a sample-barcoded 5' primer and a J-beta primer mix. TCRdb reprocessed the 5' RACE reads with MiXCR, giving one entry per CDR3 protein. The repertoire holds approximately 780,000 distinct CDR3 sequences, with around 24% as singletons. These data were also reused for a study on T cells of mothers and their children.

The sequenced sample consisted of blood. These receptors originate from a boy aged 5-17 years in good health.

V gene TRBV6-1 combines with J gene TRBJ2-7; 14 nucleotides agree with TRBD2. CDR1 is MNHNS and CDR2 is SASEGT in the germline V gene. The CDR3 runs to 17 residues. The V segment lost 7 bases and the J segment 0 bases; nucleotides outside the gene matches: 8. The CDR3 here is CASNPGLAGGLSYEQYF. The CDR3 coding sequence is TGTGCCAGCAACCCCGGACTAGCGGGGGGCCTCTCCTACGAGCAGTACTTC.

This chain connects TRBV6-1 to TRBJ1-2; D gene ambiguous. V was clipped by 3 bases and J by 8 bases, with 7 bases between them. Germline CDR1 and CDR2: MNHNS and SASEGT. CDR3 size: 11 residues. CDR3 region: CASSEAPGYTF. The CDR3 DNA follows: TGTGCCAGCAGTGAGGCGCCCGGCTACACCTTC.

The V gene is TRBV28, the J gene TRBJ1-2, with unresolved D. CDR1 is MDHEN and CDR2 is SYDVKM in the germline V gene. This CDR3 has 16 amino acids. V lost 3 bases and J 0 bases, leaving 14 bases between the germline ends. CDR3 DNA sequence: TGTGCCAGCAGTTTCCCGAACAGCGAAACTAACTATGGCTACACCTTC. Its protein product is CASSFPNSETNYGYTF.

This clonotype was found a few times. J is TRBJ2-5 and V is TRBV7-9; D may be TRBD1 (6 bases). The V end was cut by 5 bases, the J end by 5 bases, with 12 bases between. The CDR3 extends over 13 amino acids. Per the germline V gene, CDR1 is SEHNR and CDR2 is FQNEAQ (reference sequence). The CDR3, as DNA: TGTGCCAGCAGCCACAGGGTTCCGGAGACCCAGTACTTC. Translated, it gives CASSHRVPETQYF.

This clonotype was counted between two and nine times. J is TRBJ1-2 and V is TRBV20-1, with a weak D call TRBD1 (5 bases). V shed 0 bases and J shed 7 bases, with 15 bases lying between them. Per the germline V gene, CDR1 is DFQATT and CDR2 is SNEGSKA (reference sequence). The CDR3 loop spans 14 amino acids. The CDR3 nucleotides read TGCAGTGCTAGAGATCCGGGGGGAGTAGGTGGCTACACCTTC. Translated: CSARDPGGVGGYTF.

This clonotype was seen more than once but under ten times. The CDR3 does not end in the conserved phenylalanine or tryptophan, so this is likely a read error. The chain recombines TRBV18 with TRBJ2-6; tentatively, D is TRBD1 or TRBD2 (5 bases each). The germline V and J ends were trimmed by 1 base and 1 base, with 11 bases remaining between them. The CDR3 runs to 17 residues. CDR1 and CDR2 (germline): KGHSH, LQKENI. CDR3 sequence: CASSPLTGRSGANVLTS. DNA for the CDR3: TGTGCCAGCTCACCACTCACGGGACGTTCTGGGGCCAACGTCCTGACTTCC.

This chain connects TRBV10-1 to TRBJ2-3; no reliable D call. V lost 8 bases and J 6 bases, leaving 9 bases between the germline ends. Germline V lookup: CDR1 WNHNN, CDR2 SYGVQD (reference sequence). This CDR3 is 11 amino acids long. Here the CDR3 DNA reads TGCGCCAGCGGATTAAAGGATACGCAGTATTTT. As protein: CASGLKDTQYF.

The rearrangement links TRBV10-1 to TRBJ2-4, with TRBD2 as a possible D gene (5 bases). This CDR3 contains 15 residues. The V gene lost 6 bases and the J gene lost 0 bases, with 12 bases spanning the gap. Germline CDR1 is WNHNN and CDR2 is SYGVQD (reference sequence). CDR3 loop: CASRDLEAAKNIQYF. CDR3 DNA sequence: TGCGCCAGCAGGGACTTGGAGGCAGCCAAAAACATTCAGTACTTC.

This clonotype was seen more than once but under ten times. V is TRBV5-1 and J is TRBJ2-1, with TRBD2 identical over 8 bases. CDR1 and CDR2 (germline): SGHRS, YFSETQ. V gave up 0 bases and J gave up 0 bases; unmatched junction bases: 5. The CDR3 has 17 residues. CDR3 region: CASSLVSGKSSYNEQFF. The CDR3 region has the DNA TGCGCCAGCAGCTTGGTTAGCGGGAAGAGCTCCTACAATGAGCAGTTCTTC. Full variable domain (missing parts from reference TRBV5-1 and TRBJ2-1): KAGVTQTPRYLIKTRGQQVTLSCSPISGHRSVSWYQQTPGQGLQFLFEYFSETQRNKGNFPGRFSGRQFSNSRSEMNVSTLELGDSALYLCASSLVSGKSSYNEQFFGPGTRLTVL.

This rearrangement joins TRBV12-3 or TRBV12-4 to TRBJ2-7, with 7 bases aligning to TRBD2. V was clipped by 6 bases and J by 2 bases; unmatched bases: 7. The CDR3 sequence is 14 residues long. The CDR3 nucleotides are TGTGCCAGCAGGGGGGGACTATCCACCTACGAGCAGTACTTC. It codes for CASRGGLSTYEQYF.

This clonotype was seen more than once but under ten times. CDR3 region: CASRGGPTDTQYF. The CDR3 nucleotides are TGTGCCAGCAGGGGGGGCCCCACAGATACGCAGTATTTT. The gene calls are TRBV28 and TRBJ2-3, with D possibly called TRBD1 or TRBD2 (6 bases each). Germline V gene lookup returns CDR1 MDHEN and CDR2 SYDVKM. V was pared by 6 bases and J by 2 bases, with 9 bases between. This CDR3 region has 13 residues.

As DNA, the CDR3 is TGTGCCAGCAGTTACTACCCCCCGGGACTGATCACCGGGGAGCTGTTTTTT. This sequence encodes CASSYYPPGLITGELFF. This rearrangement joins TRBV6-5 to TRBJ2-2; tentative D call: TRBD2 (6 bases). Germline CDR1 reads MNHEY; CDR2 reads SVGAGI. The CDR3 consists of 17 residues. V was clipped by 1 base and J by 4 bases, with 16 bases between them.

This clonotype was seen a handful of times. The rearrangement uses TRBV5-5 and TRBJ2-5; D may be TRBD1 or TRBD2 (5 bases each). Germline V gene data show CDR1 as SGHKS and CDR2 as YYEKEE (reference sequence). This CDR3 contains 16 residues. Trimming took 4 bases from V and 3 from J, leaving 19 bases between them. The CDR3 region is CASSEPGAATKETQYF. The CDR3 DNA reads TGTGCCAGCAGCGAACCCGGGGCGGCCACAAAAGAGACCCAGTACTTC.

This clonotype was seen a few times. The rearrangement joins TRBV7-9 to TRBJ2-5; 8 bases match TRBD1. The V gene's germline CDR1 is SEHNR and CDR2 FQNEAQ (reference sequence). Germline trimming cut 5 bases from V and 1 base from J; bases unmatched to any gene: 3. CDR3 length: 14 residues. The CDR3 DNA is TGTGCCAGCAGCGAGGGACAGGCCCAAGAGACCCAGTACTTC. It is translated as CASSEGQAQETQYF.

The CDR3 DNA follows: TGTGCCAGCAGCGGGAGGGGTTACACTGAAGCTTTCTTT. Translated, it gives CASSGRGYTEAFF. The J gene is TRBJ1-1, the V gene TRBV11-3; D is perhaps TRBD1 (5 bases). V lost 5 bases and J lost 3, with 10 bases in between. CDR1 and CDR2 from the germline V gene are SGHNT and YENEEA. The CDR3 length is 13 residues.

V is TRBV12-3 or TRBV12-4 and J is TRBJ2-7; D remains ambiguous. CDR3 length: 11 amino acids. Between the trimmed V and J ends, which lost 6 bases and 9 bases, there was a span of 12 bases. The CDR3 DNA sequence: TGTGCCAGCAGAGGACCCCTCGGGCAGTACTTC. Amino acids: CASRGPLGQYF.

This chain uses TRBV7-9 with TRBJ2-5; D is perhaps TRBD2 (6 bases). The CDR3 contains 15 residues. V lost 5 bases and J lost 0, with 13 bases in between. Looked up from germline, CDR1 is SEHNR and CDR2 is FQNEAQ (reference sequence). This chain's CDR3 is CASSPAEGYQETQYF. CDR3 in DNA: TGTGCCAGCAGCCCAGCGGAGGGGTACCAAGAGACCCAGTACTTC.